The 6 T cell receptor beta chains given below trace back to one sample, sequenced in a study of siplizumab effects on memory and regulatory T cells. Repertoires were generated with immunoSEQ multiplex PCR, while TCRdb's copy carries only in-frame clones and drops some. This sample carries about 100,000 clones, around 90% of them seen once, and the ten largest clones take about 12%. Material: non-Treg CD4+ T cells sorted from blood. The receptors shown here come from a human donor in good health.

The chain combines TRBV19 with TRBJ2-3; no reliable D call. The CDR3 runs 14 residues. Looked up from germline, CDR1 is LNHDA and CDR2 is SQIVND (reference sequence). V lost 5 bases, J lost 5 bases, and 14 bases lay in between. CDR3 nucleotide sequence: TGTGCCAGTAGTGAACGACCACGGCAAGATACGCAGTATTTT. It specifies CASSERPRQDTQYF. Full variable domain (remainder filled in from reference TRBV19 and TRBJ2-3): DGGITQSPKYLFRKEGQNVTLSCEQNLNHDAMYWYRQDPGQGLRLIYYSQIVNDFQKGDIAEGYSVSREKKESFPLTVTSAQKNPTAFYLCASSERPRQDTQYFGPGTRLTVL.

The gene calls are TRBV6-4 and TRBJ1-1; weak D call: TRBD1 (6 bases). There are 14 residues in the CDR3. The V and J ends lost 7 bases and 3 bases respectively, with 15 bases between them. Germline CDR1 is MRHNA and CDR2 is SNTAGT. This chain's CDR3 is CASNERQGYTEAFF. CDR3 DNA sequence: TGTGCCAGCAATGAGCGGCAGGGGTACACTGAAGCTTTCTTT.

This chain links TRBV5-5 with TRBJ2-5; D assignment may be TRBD1 or TRBD2 (5 bases each). The CDR3 spans 16 residues. Trimming shortened V by 0 bases and J by 2 bases, and 14 bases separated the two germline ends. Germline V gene data show CDR1 as SGHKS and CDR2 as YYEKEE (reference sequence). In DNA, the CDR3 is TGTGCCAGCAGCTTGGGGGGGACCTTGGGACAAGAGACCCAGTACTTC. Protein product: CASSLGGTLGQETQYF.

This chain connects TRBV6-5 to TRBJ1-1; D unresolved. This CDR3 comprises 11 residues. V was shortened by 5 bases and J by 3 bases, with 4 bases between the two germline ends. Per germline, CDR1 MNHEY and CDR2 SVGAGI. The CDR3 region is CASSRDTEAFF. DNA of the CDR3: TGTGCCAGCAGTAGGGACACTGAAGCTTTCTTT.

The gene calls are TRBV19 and TRBJ2-7, with a possible D match to TRBD1 (6 bases). V was cut by 6 bases and J by 3 bases, with 18 bases left in between. The CDR3 loop spans 15 amino acids. Germline CDR1 is LNHDA and CDR2 is SQIVND (reference sequence). CDR3 sequence (DNA): TGTGCCAGTAGGACTCAGGGGAAGGGAAACTACGAGCAGTACTTC. Translation: CASRTQGKGNYEQYF.

The chain employs TRBV2 and TRBJ2-3; TRBD2 is a possible D gene (6 bases). Between the trimmed V and J ends, which lost 1 base and 1 base, there was a span of 9 bases. Germline V gene lookup returns CDR1 SNHLY and CDR2 FYNNEI. The CDR3 sequence is 15 residues long. CDR3 sequence: CASSEGGMGTDTQYF. In DNA form, the CDR3 reads TGTGCCAGCAGTGAAGGCGGGATGGGCACAGATACGCAGTATTTT.